This entry is about one T cell receptor (beta chain). The antigen is not known. Libraries were prepared by immunoSEQ multiplex PCR; TCRdb keeps only in-frame clonotypes and omits some of them. This sample has 300 to 450 clones, with 86% found just once. This entry is derived from a study of graft-versus-host responses after intestinal transplantation. Study context: Every transplant recipient was induced with anti-thymocyte globulin, then maintained on tacrolimus and steroids for about 3 years. Findings and caveats of the study: GvH clones turned up in recipient marrow; some had shown up first in ileum or blood. With peak circulating GvH clone levels came an association with early post-transplant HvG declines. The presence of high graft-versus-host to host-versus-graft clonal ratios in allografts characterized patients with graft-donor T cell macrochimerism.

CDR3 length equals 16 residues. After removal of 4 bases from V and 5 bases from J, the junction contained 11 bases not matched to a gene. Germline loops: CDR1 SGHAT, CDR2 FQNNGV. Specimen: PBMCs, collected 4 to 5 days after intestinal transplant. The V and J genes are TRBV11-2 and TRBJ2-3; 8 bases map to TRBD1. This sequence was found in a human patient who received an intestinal transplant, so some T cells may come from the graft donor. CDR3 in DNA: TGTGCCAGCAGCTCCTTGCAGGGGGCAGTAAGAGATACGCAGTATTTT. It codes for CASSSLQGAVRDTQYF. Together with reference TRBV11-2 and TRBJ2-3, the CDR3 gives the full variable domain: EAGVAQSPRYKIIEKRQSVAFWCNPISGHATLYWYQQILGQGPKLLIQFQNNGVVDDSQLPKDRFSAERLKGVDSTLKIQPAKLEDSAVYLCASSSLQGAVRDTQYFGPGTRLTVL.